Sequencing of this T cell receptor (beta chain) was carried out in a study of prognosis after radiotherapy for stage I lung cancer (dated by TCRdb to the early 2020s). A note on the overall study: Approximately 19 stage I NSCLC patients were enrolled in Nanjing, China, between 2018 and early 2019. Roughly eleven patients had adenocarcinoma and about seven had squamous cell carcinoma as the tumor histology. SBRT was not combined with any concurrent therapy in any patient. After SBRT, distant metastases developed in four of the 19 patients at a median of around seven months, while the remaining 15 patients had no significant progression. The study took one blood sample before SBRT and one after SBRT from each of 20 or so patients and sequenced all 40 or so samples. The cohort included about a dozen men and five to seven women, with a median age of approximately 75 years and a range of about 53 to 95 years. Peripheral blood TCR beta repertoires were profiled in stage I NSCLC patients before and after stereotactic body radiotherapy, and the study then linked these repertoires to distant failure. The patients included around 13 who had newly diagnosed primary stage I lung tumors, along with about 5 others who had oligometastatic NSCLC after their primary tumor had been surgically resected. Every patient was deemed medically inoperable, over 10 because of comorbidities and about seven because they refused surgery. SBRT was given in 3 to 5 fractions with a biologically effective dose of at least 100 Gy, using image-guided IMRT or VMAT.

This clonotype was seen ten or more times. Its antigen target is currently unknown. No clone much larger than this one lies a single base away; base qualities are absent. The TCR beta CDR3 region was amplified from genomic DNA by two rounds of multiplex PCR. The first PCR round used primers specific to each TRBV and TRBJ gene, and the primer sequences were filed in Chinese patent CN105087789A. The second PCR round used universal primers. The Roche High Pure PCR Template Preparation Kit was used to extract genomic DNA from frozen PBMCs. Paired-end sequencing with 151 bp reads was performed on the libraries using an Illumina HiSeq 3000. The paper's processing steps were these. CutAdapt was used to discard raw reads that did not contain the multiplex PCR primer sequences. PEAR was used to merge high-quality paired reads into contigs. TRB V, D and J gene segments were assigned to each contig with MiXCR by alignment to reference sequences. To remove sequencing errors, CDR3 sequences were clustered according to base quality and sequence similarity. Diversity was calculated as Shannon entropy divided by the natural log of the number of productive TCR sequences. To get clonality, Shannon entropy was divided by the natural log of the number of unique clonotypes, and that result was subtracted from one. The Youden index of ROC curves was used to select progression-free survival cut-offs for repertoire metrics, and analyses were performed in R 3.5.3. TCRdb reworked the public reads: Q25 trimming with fastp, MiXCR clone assembly, productive beta chains retained. A single entry per CDR3 protein holds the most common genes and DNA from its merged rows. Here the V and J calls rest on TCRdb's processing, not on the authors' analysis. The sample contains over 50,000 distinct CDR3 sequences, under 45% of them found a single time. The ten largest make up about a tenth of the sample.

No patient had a history of other malignancies or prior chemotherapy or radiotherapy, and all had node-negative disease on CT and PET/CT. Roughly 6 milliliters of peripheral venous blood were drawn into EDTA tubes at each of two time points. PBMCs were isolated by Ficoll-Paque Plus density-gradient centrifugation. Right after collection, samples were kept at -80 degrees C until analysis. Paper-wide results and their limitations: Tumor specificity of expanded TCR clones was not determined. Unique TCR clone counts fell after SBRT (median 10,088 before versus about 7,400 after; Wilcoxon paired P=0.011). Post-SBRT Shannon entropy and its change from baseline were lower in patients who developed distant metastases; baseline Shannon entropy was not associated with metastases. Differences by metastasis status were reportedly seen in TRBV and TRBJ usage frequencies, involving two V genes at baseline and, after SBRT, several V genes and two J genes. All reported P values were unadjusted for multiple comparisons. The study was limited by the small cohort and short follow-up, and independent validation of the study findings is required.

This receptor was obtained from a donor aged 50 or older with non-small cell lung cancer. The sequenced sample was PBMCs, obtained before or after stereotactic body radiation therapy (not recorded which).

The nucleotide sequence reads TGTGCCAGCAGCCCGACGGGACAGGACTACGAGCAGTACTTC. The encoded protein is CASSPTGQDYEQYF. The receptor chain draws on TRBV7-2 and TRBJ2-7; 8 bases in the middle match TRBD1. CDR1 and CDR2, per the germline V gene, are SGHTA and FQGNSA. V ends up 5 bases short and J 3 bases short, with an unmatched junction base count of 6. From the cysteine through the phenylalanine, the CDR3 covers 14 amino acids. CDR3 DNA only is kept here, 42 bases in frame from base 1. Full variable domain (CDR3 extended with the reference TRBV7-2 and TRBJ2-7 proteins): GAGVSQSPSNKVTEKGKDVELRCDPISGHTALYWYRQSLGQGLEFLIYFQGNSAPDKSGLPSDRFSAERTGGSVSTLTIQRTQQEDSAVYLCASSPTGQDYEQYFGPGTRLTVT.